Listed below are T cell receptor beta chains from one sample, sequenced in a study of T cells in Graves' hyperthyroidism and ophthalmopathy. TCRdb redid the calling of the multiplex PCR reads with MiXCR, one entry per CDR3 protein. The profile shows around 100,000 distinct CDR3 sequences, 47% of them singletons. Sample: blood. The receptors shown here come from a man aged 40-49 years with Graves' hyperthyroidism. Both conserved end residues are part of each CDR3. Fields, in order: V gene, CDR3 length, J gene, clone size, D gene, CDR3 protein, CDR3 DNA. The D gene is left open where the match is weak. Clone size, where shown, is once, few, many, or a class for clones that have expanded.

TRBV9	15	TRBJ1-6	.	.	CASRATDSPNSPLHF	TGTGCCAGCAGAGCTACCGACAGTCCGAATTCACCCCTCCACTTT
TRBV2	19	TRBJ2-3	many	TRBD2	CASSSGLSGGEDVQDTQYF	TGTGCCAGCAGTTCGGGTCTAAGCGGGGGGGAGGATGTTCAAGATACGCAGTATTTT
TRBV11-3	13	TRBJ2-5	.	TRBD1	CASSKGQQETQYF	TGTGCCAGCAGCAAGGGACAGCAAGAGACCCAGTACTTC
TRBV6-1	14	TRBJ2-5	many	TRBD1	CASVPGQGYETQYF	TGTGCCAGCGTCCCGGGACAGGGATACGAGACCCAGTACTTC
TRBV7-8	16	TRBJ2-7	many	TRBD2	CASSRSGGTLSYEQYF	TGTGCCAGCAGCCGAAGCGGGGGGACACTCTCCTACGAGCAGTACTTC
TRBV7-9	15	TRBJ2-1	many	.	CASSPTSISYNEQFF	TGTGCCAGCAGCCCGACTAGTATTAGCTACAATGAGCAGTTCTTC
TRBV10-2	13	TRBJ1-6	.	TRBD1	CASSGGQGSPLHF	TGCGCCAGCAGTGGGGGACAGGGTTCACCCCTCCACTTT
TRBV20-1	11	TRBJ2-1	.	.	CSASSYNEQFF	TGCAGTGCTAGTAGCTACAATGAGCAGTTCTTC
TRBV7-9	16	TRBJ2-2	.	.	CASSTPYGAHTGELFF	TGTGCCAGCAGCACTCCTTATGGGGCCCACACCGGGGAGCTGTTTTTT
TRBV19	15	TRBJ2-2	many	.	CASSILTSNTGELFF	TGTGCCAGTAGTATACTCACTTCGAACACCGGGGAGCTGTTTTTT
TRBV5-1	13	TRBJ2-7	.	TRBD1	CASSIRQGYEQYF	TGCGCCAGCAGCATTCGACAGGGGTACGAGCAGTACTTC
TRBV7-2	15	TRBJ2-2	many	TRBD2	CASSLLSGGFGELFF	TGTGCCAGCAGCCTTCTGAGCGGGGGGTTCGGGGAGCTGTTTTTT
TRBV24-1	12	TRBJ2-1	.	.	CATSDSNNAQFF	TGCGCCACCAGTGACTCAAACAATGCGCAGTTCTTC
TRBV19	14	TRBJ1-5	many	.	CASSLVSGNQPQHF	TGTGCCAGTAGCCTCGTGTCTGGCAATCAGCCCCAGCATTTT
TRBV20-1	14	TRBJ2-7	few	.	CSAPSGWNSYEQYF	TGCAGTGCTCCTAGTGGGTGGAACTCCTACGAACAGTACTTC
TRBV6-6	14	TRBJ2-3	many	TRBD2	CASRRAGGADTQYF	TGTGCCAGCCGGAGAGCGGGGGGCGCAGATACGCAGTATTTT
TRBV29-1	11	TRBJ2-1	.	.	CSVEILNEQFF	TGCAGCGTTGAAATTCTTAATGAGCAGTTCTTC
TRBV5-1	14	TRBJ2-7	many	.	CASSSSGTTYEQYF	TGCGCCAGCAGCTCTTCCGGGACAACCTACGAGCAGTACTTC
TRBV19	16	TRBJ2-1	.	TRBD2	CASSIGLAGGKYEQFF	TGTGCCAGTAGTATAGGACTAGCGGGGGGGAAATACGAGCAGTTCTTC
TRBV30	12	TRBJ1-1	few	.	CAWSAANTEAFF	TGTGCCTGGAGTGCAGCGAACACTGAAGCTTTCTTT
TRBV20-1	16	TRBJ2-7	.	TRBD2	CSAHVASGWNAYEQYF	TGCAGTGCTCATGTGGCTAGCGGGTGGAACGCCTACGAGCAGTACTTC
TRBV4-3	14	TRBJ2-1	many	.	CASAFRGPHNEQFF	TGCGCCAGCGCCTTTCGGGGGCCCCACAATGAGCAGTTCTTC
TRBV6-1	14	TRBJ2-3	many	TRBD2	CASSEGGGADTQYF	TGTGCCAGCAGTGAAGGGGGAGGGGCAGATACGCAGTATTTT
TRBV2	14	TRBJ2-7	once	.	CASSVGPTIHEQYF	TGTGCCAGCAGTGTAGGACCCACCATCCACGAGCAATACTTC
TRBV7-2	10	TRBJ2-1	few	.	CASSLGGQFF	TGTGCCAGCAGCTTAGGTGGACAGTTCTTC
TRBV20-1	14	TRBJ2-7	many	TRBD1	CSARPGQGNLEQYF	TGCAGTGCGAGACCGGGACAGGGGAACTTAGAGCAGTACTTC
TRBV7-8	12	TRBJ2-2	many	.	CASSPSPGELFF	TGTGCCAGCAGCCCTTCCCCGGGGGAGCTGTTTTTT
TRBV7-3	12	TRBJ2-1	once	.	CASSPFGTEQFF	TGTGCCAGCAGCCCCTTCGGGACGGAGCAGTTCTTC
TRBV20-1	14	TRBJ1-1	many	.	CSARATTEYTEAFF	TGCAGTGCTAGAGCCACCACTGAATACACTGAAGCTTTCTTT
TRBV24-1	11	TRBJ2-1	.	.	CATRKGNEQFF	TGTGCCACCAGGAAAGGAAATGAGCAGTTCTTC
TRBV20-1	15	TRBJ2-7	many	TRBD2	CSARGVSGSSYEQYF	TGCAGTGCTAGGGGGGTTAGCGGGAGTTCCTACGAGCAGTACTTC
TRBV20-1	13	TRBJ2-7	many	TRBD1	CSAPGTGGAEQYF	TGCAGTGCTCCCGGGACAGGGGGTGCCGAGCAGTACTTC
TRBV24-1	13	TRBJ2-2	many	TRBD1	CAIRDRGTGELFF	TGTGCCATCAGGGACAGGGGAACCGGGGAGCTGTTTTTT
TRBV5-8	13	TRBJ2-1	many	.	CASSPHSYNEQFF	TGTGCCAGCAGCCCCCATAGCTACAATGAGCAGTTCTTC
TRBV29-1	13	TRBJ1-2	.	TRBD1	CSAETGGYYGYTF	TGCAGCGCCGAGACAGGGGGCTACTATGGCTACACCTTC
TRBV9	16	TRBJ1-2	.	TRBD1	CASSVARGQGADGYTF	TGTGCTAGCAGCGTAGCTCGCGGACAGGGGGCGGATGGCTACACCTTC